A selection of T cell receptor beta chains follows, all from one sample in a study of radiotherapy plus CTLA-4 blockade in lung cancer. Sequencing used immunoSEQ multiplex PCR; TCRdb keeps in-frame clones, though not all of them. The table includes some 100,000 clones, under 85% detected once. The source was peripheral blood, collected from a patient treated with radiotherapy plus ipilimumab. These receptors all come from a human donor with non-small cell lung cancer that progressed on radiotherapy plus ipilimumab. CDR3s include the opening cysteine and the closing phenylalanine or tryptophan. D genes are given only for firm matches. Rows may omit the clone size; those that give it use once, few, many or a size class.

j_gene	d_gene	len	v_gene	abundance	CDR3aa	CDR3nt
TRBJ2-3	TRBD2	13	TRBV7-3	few	CASSRGLVDTQYF	TGTGCCAGCAGCAGGGGACTAGTAGATACGCAGTATTTT
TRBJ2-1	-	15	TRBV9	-	CASSVAGFSYNEQFF	TGTGCCAGCAGCGTAGCGGGGTTCTCCTACAATGAGCAGTTCTTC
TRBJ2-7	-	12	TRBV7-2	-	CASSLGLAEQYF	TGTGCCAGCAGCTTAGGTCTAGCCGAGCAGTACTTC
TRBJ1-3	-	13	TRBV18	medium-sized	CASSPSSGNTIYF	TGTGCCAGCTCACCTAGCTCTGGAAACACCATATATTTT
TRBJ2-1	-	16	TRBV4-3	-	CASSQEGRASYNEQFF	TGCGCCAGCAGCCAAGAGGGCAGGGCCTCATACAATGAGCAGTTCTTC
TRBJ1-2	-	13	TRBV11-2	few	CASSLTGPYGYTF	TGTGCCAGCAGCTTAACAGGGCCTTATGGCTACACCTTC
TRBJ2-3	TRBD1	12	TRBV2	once	CARQGAADTQYF	TGTGCCAGACAGGGGGCTGCAGATACGCAGTATTTT
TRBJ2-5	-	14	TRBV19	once	CASRALGDQETQYF	TGTGCCAGTAGGGCCCTCGGGGATCAAGAGACCCAGTACTTC
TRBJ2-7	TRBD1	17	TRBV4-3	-	CASSQEWGTGHAYEQYF	TGCGCCAGCAGCCAAGAGTGGGGGACAGGACATGCCTACGAGCAGTACTTC
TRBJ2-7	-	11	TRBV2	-	CAHLQGGEQYF	TGTGCCCATCTACAGGGAGGGGAGCAGTACTTC
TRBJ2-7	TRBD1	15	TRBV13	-	CASSFGQGASYEQYF	TGCGCCAGCAGCTTCGGACAGGGGGCATCCTACGAGCAGTACTTC
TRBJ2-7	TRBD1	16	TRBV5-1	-	CASSMEGQGSIYEQYF	TGCGCCAGCAGCATGGAGGGACAGGGATCAATCTACGAGCAGTACTTC
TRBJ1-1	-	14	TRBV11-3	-	CASSPRHGATEAFF	TGTGCCAGCAGCCCCCGGCATGGGGCCACTGAAGCTTTCTTT
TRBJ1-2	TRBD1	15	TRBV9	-	CASSVGPGQGSGYTF	TGTGCCAGCAGCGTAGGACCGGGACAGGGTTCCGGCTACACCTTC
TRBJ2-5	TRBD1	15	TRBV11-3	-	CASSLGDRFQETQYF	TGTGCCAGCAGCTTAGGGGACAGATTCCAAGAGACCCAGTACTTC
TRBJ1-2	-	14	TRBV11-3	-	CASSLGGPSYGYTF	TGTGCCAGCAGCTTAGGTGGGCCAAGCTATGGCTACACCTTC
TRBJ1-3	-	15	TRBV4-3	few	CASSQDPSSGNTIYF	TGCGCCAGCAGCCAAGATCCTAGCTCTGGAAACACCATATATTTT
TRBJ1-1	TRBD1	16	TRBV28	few	CASSHGTGRLVAEAFF	TGTGCCAGCAGCCATGGGACAGGGAGATTGGTCGCTGAAGCTTTCTTT
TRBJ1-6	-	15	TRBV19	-	CASSIAQGNNSPLHF	TGTGCCAGTAGTATCGCTCAGGGGAATAATTCACCCCTCCACTTT
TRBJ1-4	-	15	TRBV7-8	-	CASSPATATNEKLFF	TGTGCCAGCAGCCCCGCGACCGCAACTAATGAAAAACTGTTTTTT
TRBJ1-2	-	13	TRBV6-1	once	CASSEHPNYGYTF	TGTGCCAGCAGTGAACACCCGAACTATGGCTACACCTTC
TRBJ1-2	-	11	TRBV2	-	CASIRSIGYTF	TGTGCCAGCATCAGGTCTATCGGCTACACCTTC
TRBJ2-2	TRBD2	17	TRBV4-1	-	CASSQDRASGGRGELFF	TGCGCCAGCAGCCAAGATAGGGCTAGCGGGGGAAGGGGGGAGCTGTTTTTT
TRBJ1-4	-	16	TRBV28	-	CASSPTDSVGNEKLFF	TGTGCCAGCAGCCCAACCGACTCGGTGGGTAATGAAAAACTGTTTTTT
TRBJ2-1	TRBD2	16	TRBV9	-	CASSVAPAGAYNEQFF	TGTGCCAGCAGCGTAGCTCCCGCGGGGGCCTACAATGAGCAGTTCTTC